Detailed here is one T cell receptor (beta chain). Its target is not known. This entry is derived from a study of blood T cells in healthy people across ages. The study's findings and limits: Naive T cell percentage showed a strong correlation with the diversity of TCR beta. Researchers said unsorted PBMCs prevented a conclusive naive versus antigen-experienced comparison.

Each donor's blood draw was approximately 10 milliliters of peripheral blood. Alongside a J-beta primer mix, a sample-barcoded 5' primer served in a second PCR lasting roughly 7 to 11 cycles. Each cDNA molecule was tagged by a template-switch adaptor that had 12 random nucleotides. Each CDR3 protein is one row after TCRdb ran MiXCR on the 5' RACE reads. The data hold 1.5 million to 2 million distinct CDR3 sequences, with roughly 49% observed a single time. The CDR3 runs to 13 residues. V lost 5 bases to trimming and J lost 4 bases, with 11 bases between them. Germline V gene sequence: CDR1 SGHAT, CDR2 FQNNGV.

V gene TRBV11-2 combines with J gene TRBJ1-2; tentative D call: TRBD1 (5 bases). The sequenced material came from blood. The TCR was taken from a woman in her thirties or forties in good health. The CDR3 spells CASSLQVIYGYTF. CDR3 bases: TGTGCCAGCAGCCTACAGGTGATCTATGGCTACACCTTC.